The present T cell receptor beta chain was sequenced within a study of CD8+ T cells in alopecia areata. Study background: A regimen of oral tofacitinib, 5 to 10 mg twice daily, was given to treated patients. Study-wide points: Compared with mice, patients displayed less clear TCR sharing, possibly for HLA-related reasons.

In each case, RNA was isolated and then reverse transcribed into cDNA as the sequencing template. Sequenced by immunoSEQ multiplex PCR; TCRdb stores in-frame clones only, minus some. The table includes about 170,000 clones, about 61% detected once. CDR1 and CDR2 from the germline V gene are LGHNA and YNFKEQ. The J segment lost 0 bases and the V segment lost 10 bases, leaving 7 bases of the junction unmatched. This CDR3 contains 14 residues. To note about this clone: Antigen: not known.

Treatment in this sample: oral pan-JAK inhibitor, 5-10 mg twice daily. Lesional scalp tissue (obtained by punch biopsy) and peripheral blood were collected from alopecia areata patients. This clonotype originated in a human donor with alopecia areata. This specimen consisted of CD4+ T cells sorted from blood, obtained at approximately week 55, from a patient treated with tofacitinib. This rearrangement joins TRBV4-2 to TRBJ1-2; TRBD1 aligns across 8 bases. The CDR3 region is CATGGQDSNYGYTF. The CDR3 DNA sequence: TGTGCCACCGGGGGACAGGATTCTAACTATGGCTACACCTTC.